This T cell receptor (beta chain) was captured in a study of patients and donors after allogeneic stem cell transplantation. V was clipped by 7 bases and J by 3 bases; unmatched bases: 3. Germline V gene lookup returns CDR1 ENHRY and CDR2 SYGVKD. This CDR3 is 15 amino acids long. TCRdb analysed the RT-PCR reads with MiXCR anew, one entry per CDR3 protein. The sample lists 800,000 to 1,000,000 distinct CDR3 sequences, around 17% occurring once. Specimen: blood, either unsorted or a sorted T cell fraction (not recorded which). The chain carries TRBV10-3 and TRBJ2-3; 14 bases match TRBD2. The clonotype originates from a human donor who was either an allogeneic HSCT recipient or a stem cell or donor lymphocyte infusion donor (not recorded which). It is not recorded whose cells these are; they may come from a transplant donor. CDR3 residues: CAIMTSGGATDTQYF. The CDR3 DNA is TGTGCCATCATGACTAGCGGGGGGGCTACAGATACGCAGTATTTT.